One and the same sample provided the 10 T cell receptor beta chains below, sequenced in a study of blood T cell repertoires in COVID-19. The table came from immunoSEQ multiplex PCR; TCRdb's copy has only in-frame clones and leaves some out. The table lists 240,000 or so clones, around 81% of them singletons. Material for sequencing was peripheral blood. The receptors were sampled from a man younger than 45 who had recovered from COVID-19.

The rearrangement joins TRBV6-6 to TRBJ2-5; 9 bases match TRBD1. V gave up 4 bases and J gave up 5 bases; unmatched junction bases: 5. The CDR3 is made up of 14 amino acids. Germline CDR1 reads MNHNY; CDR2 reads SVGAGI (reference sequence). The CDR3 DNA reads as TGTGCCAGCAGTTTCACAGGGGGCTTGGAGACCCAGTACTTC. Protein product: CASSFTGGLETQYF.

J is TRBJ1-5 and V is TRBV4-1, with 8 bases aligning to TRBD1. The V gene end was trimmed by 1 base and the J gene end by 5 bases; junction bases not matched to a gene: 7. Germline CDR1 and CDR2: MGHRA and YSYEKL. This CDR3 is built from 16 residues. DNA of the CDR3: TGCGCCAGCAGCCAAGGCGCAGGGGGCCGAGATCAGCCCCAGCATTTT. This translates into CASSQGAGGRDQPQHF.

This chain connects TRBV11-3 to TRBJ2-2; D may be TRBD1 (6 bases). CDR1 is SGHNT and CDR2 is YENEEA in the germline V gene. CDR3 length: 16 amino acids. Trimming removed 4 bases at V and 5 bases at J, with 17 bases between. CDR3 bases: TGTGCCAGCAGCTCCAGGACAGTCGGGACGACCGGGGAGCTGTTTTTT. Residues: CASSSRTVGTTGELFF.

The chain uses TRBV12-3 or TRBV12-4 and TRBJ2-1; D uncertain. The CDR3 covers 13 residues. V was cut by 1 base and J by 12 bases, with 13 bases left in between. This CDR3 is CASSLVVVSGQFF. The CDR3 nucleotides are TGTGCCAGCAGTTTAGTAGTAGTCTCGGGGCAGTTCTTC.

The V and J genes are TRBV7-3 and TRBJ2-1; no clear D gene. Germline V gives CDR1 SGHTA, CDR2 FQGTGA. Trimming took 2 bases from V and 4 from J, leaving 6 bases between them. The CDR3 spans 13 residues. The CDR3 region has the DNA TGTGCCAGCAGCTTATGGCTGTACAATGAGCAGTTCTTC. It codes for CASSLWLYNEQFF.

This clone has a single count. The chain employs TRBV2 and TRBJ2-5; 8 bases align to TRBD1. V shed 6 bases and J 5 bases; nucleotides not matched to a gene: 8. The CDR3 has 14 amino acids. Per germline, CDR1 SNHLY and CDR2 FYNNEI. The CDR3 sequence is CASRGGQVFETQYF. In nucleotides, the CDR3 is TGTGCCAGCAGGGGGGGACAGGTTTTTGAGACCCAGTACTTC. The full variable domain, completed using reference TRBV2 and TRBJ2-5, is EPEVTQTPSHQVTQMGQEVILRCVPISNHLYFYWYRQILGQKVEFLVSFYNNEISEKSEIFDDQFSVERPDGSNFTLKIRSTKLEDSAMYFCASRGGQVFETQYFGPGTRLLVL.

The V gene is TRBV27, the J gene TRBJ1-2, with 8 positions matching TRBD1. The CDR3 consists of 14 residues. V dropped 4 bases and J dropped 11; count of bases not matched to a gene: 12. Germline assignment: CDR1 MNHEY and CDR2 SMNVEV (reference sequence). CDR3: CASSSLGQGALYTF. CDR3 DNA: TGTGCCAGCAGTTCTCTCGGACAGGGCGCCCTGTACACCTTC.

The table lists this clone with a few counts. The chain links TRBV7-9 to TRBJ1-2, with D uncertain. The CDR3 extends over 12 amino acids. V dropped 5 bases and J dropped 4 bases, with 8 bases sitting between them. Looked up from germline, CDR1 is SEHNR and CDR2 is FQNEAQ (reference sequence). The CDR3 spells CASSQDTYGYTF. The DNA for the CDR3 is TGTGCCAGCAGCCAAGACACCTATGGCTACACCTTC.

The V call is TRBV18, the J call TRBJ1-2; D unresolved. The germline gives CDR1 KGHSH, CDR2 LQKENI. Deletions cut 2 bases from V and 2 bases from J, with 6 bases between. The CDR3 covers 13 residues. The CDR3 region is CASSPSENYGYTF. CDR3 coding DNA: TGTGCCAGCTCACCATCCGAGAACTATGGCTACACCTTC.

The chain has TRBV28 and TRBJ2-3; TRBD2 matches at 8 bases. CDR1 is MDHEN and CDR2 is SYDVKM in the germline V gene. This CDR3 comprises 15 residues. V shed 3 bases and J 1 base; nucleotides not matched to a gene: 3. CDR3 amino acids: CASSFQAGGTDTQYF. CDR3 sequence (DNA): TGTGCCAGCAGTTTCCAAGCGGGGGGCACAGATACGCAGTATTTT.